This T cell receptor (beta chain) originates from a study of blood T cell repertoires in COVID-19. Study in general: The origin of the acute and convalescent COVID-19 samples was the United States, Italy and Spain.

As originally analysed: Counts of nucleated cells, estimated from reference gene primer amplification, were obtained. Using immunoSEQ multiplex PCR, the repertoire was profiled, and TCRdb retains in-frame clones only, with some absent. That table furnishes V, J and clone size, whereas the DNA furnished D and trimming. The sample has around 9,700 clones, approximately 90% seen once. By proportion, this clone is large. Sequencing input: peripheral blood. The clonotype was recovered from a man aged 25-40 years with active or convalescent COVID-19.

This CDR3 is CASSFLSGGIYEQYF. CDR3 in DNA: TGTGCCAGCAGCTTCCTGAGCGGGGGGATCTACGAGCAGTACTTC. The chain employs TRBV5-6 and TRBJ2-7; TRBD2 matches 9 bases. Germline CDR1 is SGHDT and CDR2 is YYEEEE. This CDR3 is built from 15 residues. Trimming cost V 2 bases and J 3 bases; bases outside gene matches: 6.